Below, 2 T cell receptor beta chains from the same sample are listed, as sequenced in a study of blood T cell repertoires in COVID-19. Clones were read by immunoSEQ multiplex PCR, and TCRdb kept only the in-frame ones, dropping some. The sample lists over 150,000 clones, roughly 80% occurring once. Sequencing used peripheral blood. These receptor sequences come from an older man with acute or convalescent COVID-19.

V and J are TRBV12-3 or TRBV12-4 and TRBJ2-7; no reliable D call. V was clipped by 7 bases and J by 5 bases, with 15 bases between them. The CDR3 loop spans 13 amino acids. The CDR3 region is CASMPPGRHEQYF. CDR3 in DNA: TGTGCCAGCATGCCGCCAGGTCGCCACGAGCAGTACTTC.

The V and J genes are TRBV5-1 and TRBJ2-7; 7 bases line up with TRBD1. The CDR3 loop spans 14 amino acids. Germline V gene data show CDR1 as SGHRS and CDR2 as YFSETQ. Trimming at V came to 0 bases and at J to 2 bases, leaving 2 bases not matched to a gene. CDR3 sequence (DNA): TGCGCCAGCAGCTTGGCCGGGACAGCCTACGAGCAGTACTTC. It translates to CASSLAGTAYEQYF.